A single sample is the source of the 21 T cell receptor beta chains below, sequenced in a study of T cells expressing NK-cell markers. Reanalyzing the 5' RACE reads, TCRdb keeps one entry per CDR3 protein, without DNA. This table holds roughly 170,000 distinct CDR3 sequences. Source material: blood T cells: a sorted CD56 or NKG2C T cell subset, CD4+ or CD8+ T cells, or bulk PBMC T cells (not recorded which). The receptors were gathered from a woman between 18 and 70 years old in good health.

The V call is TRBV5-1, the J call TRBJ1-3; lacking DNA, the TRBD1 call made by TCRdb goes unchecked. This CDR3 spans 15 amino acids. Germline V gene sequence: CDR1 SGHRS, CDR2 YFSETQ. This CDR3 reads CASSFIGTDGNTIYF.

The chain uses TRBV4-1 and TRBJ2-7; TCRdb's assignment of TRBD1 cannot be checked, as there is no DNA. The CDR3 has 14 amino acids. Per the germline V gene, CDR1 is MGHRA and CDR2 is YSYEKL. The CDR3 is CASSPGQVRYEQYF.

The rearrangement joins TRBV3-1 to TRBJ2-1; as DNA is missing, the TRBD2 call by TCRdb cannot be tested. Germline CDR1 reads LGHDT; CDR2 reads YNNKEL (reference sequence). This CDR3 has 15 amino acids. CDR3 amino acids: CASGESSDRTDEQFF.

This chain links TRBV20-1 with TRBJ2-7. The CDR3 contains 13 residues. Germline assignment: CDR1 DFQATT and CDR2 SNEGSKA (reference sequence). The CDR3 sequence is CSADRGGPYEQYF.

The chain uses TRBV5-1 and TRBJ2-2. Germline CDR1 and CDR2: SGHRS and YFSETQ. This CDR3 has 15 amino acids. The CDR3 protein is CASSLFIGSAGELFF.

The CDR3 reads CAWIGRQDYNEQFF. The chain combines TRBV30 with TRBJ2-1. In germline, CDR1 is GTSNPN, CDR2 SVGIG (reference sequence). CDR3 length equals 14 residues.

The V gene is TRBV20-1, the J gene TRBJ1-1. This CDR3 comprises 13 residues. Per germline, CDR1 DFQATT and CDR2 SNEGSKA (reference sequence). The CDR3 reads CSVNLRGGTEAFF.

This chain uses TRBV5-5 with TRBJ1-5; there is no DNA to check the TCRdb D call of TRBD1. The CDR3 has 14 residues. The germline V gene encodes CDR1 SGHKS and CDR2 YYEKEE (reference sequence). The CDR3 spells CASSTPDGNQPQHF.

J is TRBJ2-1 and V is TRBV2; without DNA, the TCRdb call of TRBD2 cannot be checked. Germline loops: CDR1 SNHLY, CDR2 FYNNEI. The CDR3 has 13 amino acids. This CDR3 is CASIYWRDGEQFF.

The chain uses TRBV6-1 and TRBJ2-3; the D gene TCRdb calls, TRBD2, cannot be checked with no DNA. The CDR3 length is 18 residues. The V gene's germline CDR1 is MNHNS and CDR2 SASEGT. The chain's CDR3 is CASSEALIAGGKTDTQYF.

The gene calls are TRBV29-1 and TRBJ1-1; TCRdb reports TRBD1, a call that lacks DNA to check it against. Germline V gene sequence: CDR1 SQVTM, CDR2 ANQGSEA. This CDR3 spans 13 amino acids. This CDR3 reads CSAPGIGDTEAFF. Drawing the rest from reference TRBV29-1 and TRBJ1-1, the complete variable domain is SAVISQKPSRDICQRGTSLTIQCQVDSQVTMMFWYRQQPGQSLTLIATANQGSEATYESGFVIDKFPISRPNLTFSTLTVSNMSPEDSSIYLCSAPGIGDTEAFFGQGTRLTVV.

The rearrangement links TRBV9 to TRBJ2-7; the TRBD2 assignment by TCRdb is unverifiable without DNA. CDR1 SGDLS and CDR2 YYNGEE come from the germline V gene. The CDR3 contains 16 residues. CDR3 in amino acids: CASSLSGTSGINEQYF.

This chain links TRBV5-1 with TRBJ2-1; TCRdb gives TRBD2 as the D gene, but with no DNA this cannot be confirmed. The CDR3 spans 16 residues. CDR1 and CDR2 from the germline V gene are SGHRS and YFSETQ. The CDR3 loop is CASREVLAGLYNEQFF. The full variable domain, its missing parts supplied by reference TRBV5-1 and TRBJ2-1, is KAGVTQTPRYLIKTRGQQVTLSCSPISGHRSVSWYQQTPGQGLQFLFEYFSETQRNKGNFPGRFSGRQFSNSRSEMNVSTLELGDSALYLCASREVLAGLYNEQFFGPGTRLTVL.

The genes are TRBV6-5 and TRBJ2-3; TCRdb indicates TRBD2, and absent DNA this call remains unverified. The CDR3 has 19 residues. CDR1 MNHEY and CDR2 SVGAGI come from the germline V gene. The CDR3 spells CASSYSQLAGGPLGDTQYF.

The chain has TRBV4-1 and TRBJ2-2; TCRdb names TRBD1, which stays unverified in the absence of DNA. CDR1 MGHRA and CDR2 YSYEKL come from the germline V gene. This CDR3 contains 12 residues. The CDR3 loop reads CASSNDRRGLFF.

V usage is TRBV12-3 or TRBV12-4 and J usage is TRBJ2-6; the TCRdb D gene call, TRBD1, has no DNA to confirm it. The length of the CDR3 is 18 residues. CDR3 in amino acids: CASSLTASGAPGANVLTF.

The chain links TRBV7-3 to TRBJ2-3; the TCRdb D gene call, TRBD2, has no DNA to confirm it. Germline V gene sequence: CDR1 SGHTA, CDR2 FQGTGA. The CDR3 extends over 19 amino acids. The CDR3: CASSLVALSWLADTDTQYF.

CDR3 region: CASSLGGQAQYNEQFF. The chain couples TRBV5-1 to TRBJ2-1; absent DNA, TCRdb's TRBD1 call cannot be checked. This CDR3 comprises 16 residues. CDR1 is SGHRS and CDR2 is YFSETQ in the germline V gene.

V usage is TRBV27 and J usage is TRBJ2-3; TCRdb proposes TRBD2, but this gene call is untestable without DNA. The CDR3 spans 17 residues. CDR1 and CDR2 (germline): MNHEY, SMNVEV (reference sequence). CDR3 in amino acids: CASTKPGTSGGPDTQYF.

This chain joins TRBV5-1 and TRBJ2-7. CDR1 SGHRS and CDR2 YFSETQ come from the germline V gene. CDR3 length: 14 residues. CDR3 amino acids: CASSLTSQTYEQYF.

The rearrangement uses TRBV20-1 and TRBJ1-4; checking the TCRdb D call of TRBD1 is not possible without DNA. Germline-derived CDR1 and CDR2 are DFQATT and SNEGSKA (reference sequence). The CDR3 consists of 14 residues. CDR3 amino acids: CSANKGDFGEKLFF.